These 20 T cell receptor beta chains came from one sample sequenced in a study of post-analysis software for immune sequencing data. General observations from the study: Patients had higher frequencies than controls of four to six TRBV segments, including TRBV5-6, TRBV5-1 and TRBV20-1.

Tagging with unique molecular identifiers was a feature of the TCR beta cDNA libraries. A single record per CDR3 protein comes from TCRdb applying MiXCR to the PCR reads. The table lists some 690,000 distinct CDR3 sequences, roughly 30% of them singletons. These receptors have no identified antigens. Sequencing used blood. Receptor source: a girl aged 5 to 17 with multiple sclerosis.

This clonotype was detected a few times. J is TRBJ2-5 and V is TRBV5-1, with TRBD2 as a possible D gene (6 bases). The CDR3 runs 15 residues. V dropped 7 bases and J dropped 4 bases, with 20 bases sitting between them. Germline assignment: CDR1 SGHRS and CDR2 YFSETQ. DNA of the CDR3: TGCGCCAGCTCCGTCGGGGGAGCAAAGAGAGAGACCCAGTACTTC. Its translation is CASSVGGAKRETQYF. Variable domain in full (rest from reference TRBV5-1 and TRBJ2-5): KAGVTQTPRYLIKTRGQQVTLSCSPISGHRSVSWYQQTPGQGLQFLFEYFSETQRNKGNFPGRFSGRQFSNSRSEMNVSTLELGDSALYLCASSVGGAKRETQYFGPGTRLLVL.

The chain recombines TRBV13 with TRBJ2-3; 8 bases are shared with TRBD2. The V segment lost 0 bases and the J segment 0 bases; nucleotides outside the gene matches: 11. The CDR3 has 19 amino acids. Germline V CDR1 and CDR2: PRHDT, FYEKMQ (reference sequence). The CDR3 protein is CASSLGLAAPTPSTDTQYF. In DNA, the CDR3 is TGTGCCAGCAGCTTAGGACTAGCGGCGCCGACACCAAGCACAGATACGCAGTATTTT.

As concerns this clonotype: Germline is not matched at one junction end, which may reflect a read error. The chain links TRBV15 to TRBJ2-1; D uncertain. Germline lookup yields CDR1 LNHNV and CDR2 YYDKDF (reference sequence). The CDR3 has 15 amino acids. CDR3 region: CAISRDGQVYNEQFF. As DNA, the CDR3 is TGTGCCATCAGCAGAGATGGGCAGGTTTACAATGAGCAGTTCTTC.

CDR3 nucleotides: TGTGCCAGCAGCTCGACAGGGGGCCTCGAGCAGTACTTC. This codes for CASSSTGGLEQYF. The rearrangement uses TRBV7-9 and TRBJ2-7, with 10 bases identical to TRBD1. Germline values: CDR1 SEHNR, CDR2 FQNEAQ (reference sequence). This CDR3 is 13 amino acids long. The J segment lost 6 bases and the V segment lost 4 bases, leaving 3 bases of the junction unmatched.

This clonotype has only a few counts. The rearrangement links TRBV7-9 to TRBJ1-2; D unclear. Germline assignment: CDR1 SEHNR and CDR2 FQNEAQ (reference sequence). Trimming left V 5 bases short and J 4 bases short, with 20 bases between. CDR3 length: 16 amino acids. CDR3: CASSTQLQSEFYGYTF. DNA of the CDR3: TGTGCCAGCAGCACGCAATTACAGTCAGAATTCTATGGCTACACCTTC.

This clonotype was counted many times. The chain couples TRBV29-1 to TRBJ2-5; no definite D call. The V end was cut by 4 bases, the J end by 3 bases, with 3 bases between. Germline V gives CDR1 SQVTM, CDR2 ANQGSEA. The CDR3 is 10 residues long. Written as DNA, the CDR3 is TGCAGCGTTGCTGAAGAGACCCAGTACTTC. Amino acid sequence: CSVAEETQYF.

In this sample, this clonotype turned up a few times. This chain links TRBV29-1 with TRBJ2-1; 8 bases map to TRBD2. The CDR3 spans 14 residues. Germline V gene sequence: CDR1 SQVTM, CDR2 ANQGSEA. The junction had 4 bases not matched to a gene; V was cut back by 4 bases and J by 2 bases. Here the CDR3 DNA reads TGCAGCGTTGCACGGGAGGGGACCTACAATGAGCAGTTCTTC. Its translation: CSVAREGTYNEQFF.

The CDR3 DNA follows: TGTGCCAGCAGCCAAGACAGGGGGGTCAATCAGCCCCAGCATTTT. Translated: CASSQDRGVNQPQHF. The chain is built from TRBV3-1 and TRBJ1-5; 7 nucleotides match TRBD1. After removal of 0 bases from V and 3 bases from J, the junction contained 2 bases not matched to a gene. Germline loops: CDR1 LGHDT, CDR2 YNNKEL (reference sequence). The CDR3 spans 15 residues.

In this sample, this clonotype turned up a few times. V is TRBV29-1 and J is TRBJ1-6; D might be TRBD1 (6 bases). The CDR3 is 13 residues long. Looked up from germline, CDR1 is SQVTM and CDR2 is ANQGSEA. The germline V and J ends were trimmed by 6 bases and 10 bases, with 16 bases remaining between them. CDR3 region: CSVRTARDSPLHF. The CDR3 DNA sequence: TGCAGCGTGCGGACAGCGAGGGACTCACCCCTCCACTTT.

This clonotype turned up a few times. J is TRBJ2-7 and V is TRBV20-1; no clear D gene. CDR1 DFQATT and CDR2 SNEGSKA come from the germline V gene (reference sequence). CDR3 length: 13 amino acids. V lost 0 bases and J 3 bases, leaving 9 bases between the germline ends. This CDR3 reads CSARDRSLYEQYF. CDR3 coding DNA: TGCAGTGCTAGAGACAGGAGCCTCTACGAGCAGTACTTC.

V is TRBV29-1 and J is TRBJ2-1; a weak D match, TRBD2 (5 bases). Germline CDR1 is SQVTM and CDR2 is ANQGSEA. There are 12 residues in the CDR3. Deletions cut 3 bases from V and 9 bases from J, with 12 bases between. The CDR3 nucleotides are TGCAGCGTTGAGAAGGGAGTCAGTGAGCAGTTCTTC. As protein: CSVEKGVSEQFF.

The table lists this clonotype with a few counts. This chain joins TRBV12-3 or TRBV12-4 and TRBJ1-1; perhaps TRBD1 as D (5 bases). Deletions cut 6 bases from V and 3 bases from J, with 14 bases between. This CDR3 spans 14 amino acids. CDR3 sequence reads: CASSRDGKDTEAFF. As DNA, the CDR3 is TGTGCCAGCAGCCGGGACGGAAAAGACACTGAAGCTTTCTTT.

The chain combines TRBV5-5 with TRBJ2-7, with no clear D. Germline loops: CDR1 SGHKS, CDR2 YYEKEE (reference sequence). Between the trimmed V and J ends, which lost 0 bases and 3 bases, there was a span of 13 bases. The CDR3 is 15 residues long. CDR3: CASSLGKGPIYEQYF. The DNA for the CDR3 is TGTGCCAGCAGCTTGGGGAAAGGACCTATCTACGAGCAGTACTTC. The full variable domain, with the rest looked up from reference TRBV5-5 and TRBJ2-7, is DAGVTQSPTHLIKTRGQQVTLRCSPISGHKSVSWYQQVLGQGPQFIFQYYEKEERGRGNFPDRFSARQFPNYSSELNVNALLLGDSALYLCASSLGKGPIYEQYFGPGTRLTVT.

This clonotype was detected a few times. This chain uses TRBV5-1 with TRBJ2-3, with 8 bases fitting TRBD2. Trimming at V came to 4 bases and at J to 2 bases, leaving 12 bases not matched to a gene. This CDR3 region has 17 residues. Germline values: CDR1 SGHRS, CDR2 YFSETQ. The CDR3 protein is CASSTGGGLSTTDTQYF. The CDR3 coding sequence is TGCGCCAGCAGCACGGGCGGGGGGTTATCTACCACAGATACGCAGTATTTT.

At least ten counts were recorded for this clonotype. CDR3 region: CASSAGAYEQYF. The CDR3 DNA reads as TGTGCCAGCAGTGCTGGGGCCTACGAGCAGTACTTC. V gene TRBV12-3 or TRBV12-4 combines with J gene TRBJ2-7, with no clear D. There are 12 residues in the CDR3. V was shortened by 5 bases and J by 2 bases, with 7 bases between the two germline ends.

This chain joins TRBV27 and TRBJ1-6; 8 nucleotides line up with TRBD1. The germline V gene has CDR1 MNHEY and CDR2 SMNVEV (reference sequence). Losses at the gene ends were 5 bases for V and 9 bases for J; bases not matched to a gene: 6. This CDR3 spans 14 amino acids. CDR3 coding DNA: TGTGCCAGCAGTCCCGACGACAGGGGTTCACCCCTCCACTTT. Protein: CASSPDDRGSPLHF.

The rearrangement uses TRBV29-1 and TRBJ1-1; D is unclear. Trimming pared 5 bases from V and 4 bases from J, leaving 14 bases between. The CDR3 loop spans 13 amino acids. Germline lookup yields CDR1 SQVTM and CDR2 ANQGSEA. DNA for the CDR3: TGCAGCGTTACGAGGGCCGGAGGCACTGAAGCTTTCTTT. Its translation: CSVTRAGGTEAFF.

DNA for the CDR3: TGCGCCAGCAGTGTTGCAGGGCGTGGGTGGAATGAGCAGTACTTC. Its protein product is CASSVAGRGWNEQYF. This chain uses TRBV10-1 with TRBJ2-7, with D possibly being TRBD1 (5 bases). V was clipped by 4 bases and J by 7 bases, with 20 bases between them. CDR1 is WNHNN, CDR2 SYGVQD, per germline (reference sequence). CDR3 length: 15 amino acids.

This clonotype was counted between two and nine times. The chain recombines TRBV11-2 with TRBJ2-1; 7 bases map to TRBD1. The J segment lost 6 bases and the V segment lost 4 bases, leaving 6 bases of the junction unmatched. The CDR3 consists of 14 residues. CDR1 and CDR2 from the germline V gene are SGHAT and FQNNGV. The chain's CDR3 is CASSSDRDSNEQFF. CDR3 DNA sequence: TGTGCCAGCAGCTCCGACCGGGACAGCAATGAGCAGTTCTTC.

The chain links TRBV5-1 to TRBJ2-5; TRBD2 aligns across 10 bases. Gene TRBJ2-7 matches the end of the DNA better, so the J call may be wrong. Germline loops: CDR1 SGHRS, CDR2 YFSETQ. The CDR3 extends over 14 amino acids. The CDR3, as DNA: TGCGCCAGCAGCTCTAGCGGGAGTTTCGGCGAGCAGTACTTC. It yields the protein CASSSSGSFGEQYF.